This T cell receptor beta chain was retrieved from a study of metastatic and nonmetastatic thyroid tumors. Patients had received no treatment of any kind before thyroid surgery. This CDR3 spans 13 amino acids. V lost 2 bases and J lost 7, with 9 bases in between. The V gene's germline CDR1 is ENHRY and CDR2 SYGVKD. TCRdb reassembled clones from the PCR reads with MiXCR. The data contain some 19,000 clones, over 25% of them seen just once; the ten biggest clones take up 20% to 25%. Sequenced input: adjacent normal tissue. This rearrangement joins TRBV10-3 to TRBJ2-1, with no clear D. The receptor was derived from a female donor with papillary thyroid cancer or a benign thyroid nodule (not recorded which). Some clones in this sample may be carry-over from other donors' samples. The CDR3 here is CAISEPDLNEQFF. The CDR3 DNA reads as TGTGCCATCAGTGAGCCGGACCTTAATGAGCAGTTCTTC.